The 26 T cell receptor beta chains in this list originate from one sample, sequenced in a study. TCRdb re-analysed the RT-PCR reads in MiXCR, keeping a single row per CDR3 protein. This table holds hundreds of thousands of distinct CDR3 sequences, approximately 14% found once. The sequencing input was memory CD4+ T cells from blood. Receptors originate from a female donor in good health, serving as a healthy control.

This clonotype was recorded a few times. V and J are TRBV20-1 and TRBJ2-1; perhaps TRBD2 as D (5 bases). CDR3 length: 16 amino acids. Germline V gene data show CDR1 as DFQATT and CDR2 as SNEGSKA (reference sequence). The germline V and J ends were trimmed by 0 bases and 1 base, with 13 bases remaining between them. The CDR3 reads CSARDASPGSYNEQFF. The CDR3 DNA is TGCAGTGCTAGAGATGCCTCGCCGGGGTCCTACAATGAGCAGTTCTTC.

V and J are TRBV20-1 and TRBJ2-3; possible D gene TRBD2, 6 bases. The CDR3 spans 13 residues. Germline-derived CDR1 and CDR2 are DFQATT and SNEGSKA (reference sequence). Deletions cut 7 bases from V and 2 bases from J, with 13 bases between. The CDR3, as DNA: TGCAGTGTTATCGGAGGGGCCACAGATACGCAGTATTTT. The encoded protein is CSVIGGATDTQYF.

This clonotype was recorded many times. V usage is TRBV5-6 and J usage is TRBJ2-1, with 7 bases identical to TRBD2. This CDR3 comprises 16 residues. Trimming removed 4 bases from V and 2 bases from J; junction bases left unmatched: 9. The germline gives CDR1 SGHDT, CDR2 YYEEEE. DNA for the CDR3: TGTGCCAGCAGCAAACGGACTAGATCGACCTACAATGAGCAGTTCTTC. Protein product: CASSKRTRSTYNEQFF.

The chain is built from TRBV20-1 and TRBJ1-2, with no clear D. The V and J ends lost 2 bases and 2 bases respectively, with 12 bases between them. The CDR3 is 14 amino acids. Germline CDR1 and CDR2: DFQATT and SNEGSKA (reference sequence). CDR3 coding DNA: TGCAGTGCTAGACCCTTCGGGCACAACTATGGCTACACCTTC. Amino acids: CSARPFGHNYGYTF.

This clonotype was observed many times. The chain has TRBV9 and TRBJ2-2; D call uncertain. Germline-derived CDR1 and CDR2 are SGDLS and YYNGEE. This CDR3 is built from 12 residues. The V gene lost 3 bases and the J gene lost 3 bases, with 3 bases spanning the gap. CDR3 sequence reads: CASSDYTGELFF. CDR3 DNA sequence: TGTGCCAGCAGCGATTACACCGGGGAGCTGTTTTTT.

This clonotype was recorded once. The V call is TRBV24-1, the J call TRBJ2-1; 7 nucleotides line up with TRBD1. Per the germline V gene, CDR1 is KGHDR and CDR2 is SFDVKD. The CDR3 has 16 amino acids. J lost 9 bases, V lost 2 bases, and 12 bases had no gene match. The CDR3 loop is CATSDWSSGGDGEQFF. CDR3 bases: TGTGCCACCAGTGATTGGTCGTCAGGGGGTGACGGTGAGCAGTTCTTC.

This clonotype showed up just a few times. The chain is built from TRBV7-3 and TRBJ2-5; a possible D gene is TRBD1 (5 bases). Germline CDR1 and CDR2: SGHTA and FQGTGA. V was pared by 5 bases and J by 0 bases, with 13 bases between. This CDR3 is built from 15 residues. CDR3 residues: CASSRGPNYQETQYF. The CDR3 DNA is TGTGCCAGCAGCAGGGGCCCGAACTACCAAGAGACCCAGTACTTC.

The chain has TRBV5-1 and TRBJ2-7, with 11 bases fitting TRBD2. Per germline, CDR1 SGHRS and CDR2 YFSETQ. V lost 3 bases and J lost 5; bases outside the gene matches: 10. The CDR3 extends over 16 amino acids. The CDR3 region has the DNA TGCGCCAGCAGCTGGCCAACCTCTAGCGGGAGGAACGAGCAGTACTTC. Its protein is CASSWPTSSGRNEQYF.

V is TRBV7-2 and J is TRBJ1-2, with D unresolved. Germline CDR1 reads SGHTA; CDR2 reads FQGNSA. The CDR3 is made up of 13 amino acids. Trimming shortened V by 2 bases and J by 8 bases, and 12 bases separated the two germline ends. CDR3 sequence reads: CASSLLILGGYTF. The DNA of the CDR3 is TGTGCCAGCAGCTTACTTATTCTTGGAGGCTACACCTTC. Together with reference TRBV7-2 and TRBJ1-2, the CDR3 gives the full variable domain: GAGVSQSPSNKVTEKGKDVELRCDPISGHTALYWYRQSLGQGLEFLIYFQGNSAPDKSGLPSDRFSAERTGGSVSTLTIQRTQQEDSAVYLCASSLLILGGYTFGSGTRLTVV.

The chain links TRBV27 to TRBJ1-2, with D uncertain. V lost 1 base and J 4 bases, leaving 7 bases between the germline ends. The CDR3 spans 13 residues. CDR1 MNHEY and CDR2 SMNVEV come from the germline V gene (reference sequence). This chain's CDR3 is CASSLLGSYGYTF. CDR3 DNA sequence: TGTGCCAGCAGTTTATTAGGGAGCTATGGCTACACCTTC.

The J gene is TRBJ1-2, the V gene TRBV28; 7 bases align to TRBD1. Germline V CDR1 and CDR2: MDHEN, SYDVKM. The CDR3 covers 14 residues. V was clipped by 7 bases and J by 7 bases; unmatched bases: 12. The CDR3 reads CASTNQGTDPGYTF. CDR3 in DNA: TGTGCCAGCACGAACCAAGGGACAGACCCTGGCTACACCTTC.

This clonotype has a handful of counts. V gene TRBV25-1 combines with J gene TRBJ1-6; no clear D. Germline CDR1 MGHDK, CDR2 SYGVNS. Trimming pared 1 base from V and 6 bases from J, leaving 4 bases between. This CDR3 has 13 amino acids. The CDR3 bases are TGTGCCAGCAGTGAATTGCTTAATTCACCCCTCCACTTT. Amino acids: CASSELLNSPLHF.

The chain uses TRBV24-1 and TRBJ2-1; 10 positions agree with TRBD2. Germline assignment: CDR1 KGHDR and CDR2 SFDVKD. V gave up 0 bases and J gave up 1 base; unmatched junction bases: 5. This CDR3 contains 18 residues. DNA for the CDR3: TGTGCCACCAGTGATTTGGAAGCGGGAGGGAAGTCCTACAATGAGCAGTTCTTC. It codes for CATSDLEAGGKSYNEQFF.

This clonotype has at least ten counts. The genes are TRBV20-1 and TRBJ2-1, with 9 positions matching TRBD2. J lost 7 bases, V lost 5 bases, and 15 bases had no gene match. This CDR3 region has 16 residues. Germline CDR1 and CDR2: DFQATT and SNEGSKA (reference sequence). DNA of the CDR3: TGCAGTGCTCCCCACTTAGCGGGAGCTGCCACGAATGAGCAGTTCTTC. It encodes CSAPHLAGAATNEQFF.

V and J are TRBV7-2 and TRBJ2-5, with D unclear. V was shortened by 5 bases and J by 5 bases, with 18 bases between the two germline ends. Germline CDR1 reads SGHTA; CDR2 reads FQGNSA. This CDR3 is built from 15 residues. In DNA, the CDR3 is TGTGCCAGCAGCCCCGGCAGCGTTGAGACGGAGACCCAGTACTTC. Protein: CASSPGSVETETQYF.

Only a few counts were recorded for this clonotype. The chain carries TRBV5-1 and TRBJ2-3; 7 bases align to TRBD1. Trimming cost V 3 bases and J 4 bases; bases outside gene matches: 8. The CDR3 extends over 15 amino acids. In germline, CDR1 is SGHRS, CDR2 YFSETQ. CDR3 region: CASSYRDRTSDTQYF. DNA for the CDR3: TGCGCCAGCAGCTACCGGGACAGAACTTCAGATACGCAGTATTTT.

V gene TRBV19 combines with J gene TRBJ2-7; TRBD1 matches 7 bases. The junction had 2 bases not matched to a gene; V was cut back by 3 bases and J by 0 bases. Germline lookup yields CDR1 LNHDA and CDR2 SQIVND (reference sequence). The CDR3 extends over 14 amino acids. CDR3 sequence reads: CASSIQGDSYEQYF. The DNA of the CDR3 is TGTGCCAGTAGTATCCAGGGGGACTCCTACGAGCAGTACTTC.

This clonotype was counted at least ten times. The chain employs TRBV20-1 and TRBJ1-2; D is undetermined. With 8 bases removed from V and 5 bases from J, the gap between germline ends came to 18 bases. This CDR3 contains 13 residues. Germline loops: CDR1 DFQATT, CDR2 SNEGSKA (reference sequence). CDR3 DNA: TGCAGTACCTCGCCCGTCCCCCTTTATGGCTACACCTTC. Its protein is CSTSPVPLYGYTF.

This clonotype came up many times. The chain links TRBV20-1 to TRBJ2-2; a possible D gene is TRBD2 (5 bases). The CDR3 runs to 14 residues. The germline gives CDR1 DFQATT, CDR2 SNEGSKA (reference sequence). Trimming left V 4 bases short and J 3 bases short, with 12 bases between. The CDR3 DNA reads TGCAGTGCTACCCGAGGGCTGTACACCGGGGAGCTGTTTTTT. Translating it yields CSATRGLYTGELFF.

The chain employs TRBV20-1 and TRBJ2-1; TRBD2 matches 10 bases. This CDR3 has 13 residues. V gave up 3 bases and J gave up 6 bases; unmatched junction bases: 2. CDR1 DFQATT and CDR2 SNEGSKA come from the germline V gene (reference sequence). The CDR3 region has the DNA TGCAGTGCTAGCCTAGCGGGGGCCAATGAGCAGTTCTTC. It codes for CSASLAGANEQFF.

There are many counts of this clonotype. The chain carries TRBV10-1 and TRBJ2-3, with TRBD1 matching over 9 bases. The trim removed 5 bases at V and 4 bases at J, leaving 4 bases unmatched. CDR1 is WNHNN and CDR2 is SYGVQD in the germline V gene (reference sequence). This CDR3 spans 14 amino acids. CDR3 DNA: TGCGCCAGCAGTACAGGGGGCTCGGCAGATACGCAGTATTTT. Translation: CASSTGGSADTQYF.

This chain joins TRBV12-3 or TRBV12-4 and TRBJ2-2; tentatively, D is TRBD1 (6 bases). The ends were cut back, 3 bases at V and 7 bases at J, with 15 bases in the middle. The CDR3 has 15 amino acids. Written as DNA, the CDR3 is TGTGCCAGCAGTTTTGTCCAGGGGATGGGCGGGGAGCTGTTTTTT. This sequence encodes CASSFVQGMGGELFF.

Comments on this clonotype: The junction departs from germline at one end; a sequencing error may be responsible. CDR3 amino acids: CASSLYTNIEAFF. The CDR3 coding sequence is TGTGCCAGCAGCTTATACACGAACATTGAAGCTTTCTTT. This sequence joins TRBV11-2 and TRBJ1-1; no clear D. Germline assignment: CDR1 SGHAT and CDR2 FQNNGV. The CDR3 runs to 13 residues.

This clonotype was counted ten times or more. The V call is TRBV29-1, the J call TRBJ2-5, with D possibly TRBD1 on 5 matching bases. CDR1 and CDR2 (germline): SQVTM, ANQGSEA. The CDR3 has 11 residues. V was pared by 4 bases and J by 12 bases, with 15 bases between. The DNA of the CDR3 is TGCAGCGTTGCTCGCGACAGTCTCAAGTACTTC. Encoded protein: CSVARDSLKYF.

The rearrangement joins TRBV7-2 to TRBJ2-1; perhaps TRBD2 as D (6 bases). V gave up 1 base and J gave up 4 bases, with 14 bases separating them. This CDR3 is built from 16 residues. CDR1 is SGHTA, CDR2 FQGNSA, per germline. Written as DNA, the CDR3 is TGTGCCAGCAGCTTAGGGGGGACTCAGGCTTACAATGAGCAGTTCTTC. Translating gives CASSLGGTQAYNEQFF.

In its sample, this clonotype was seen many times. The V call is TRBV29-1, the J call TRBJ2-3; no reliable D call. Germline V gene lookup returns CDR1 SQVTM and CDR2 ANQGSEA. There are 15 residues in the CDR3. Trimming removed 3 bases at V and 2 bases at J, with 15 bases between. CDR3 protein: CSVDKAQTTTDTQYF. The DNA for the CDR3 is TGCAGCGTTGACAAGGCACAAACTACCACAGATACGCAGTATTTT.